This is a list of T cell receptor beta chains from one sample in a study of human T cells and chemical hapten exposure. In TCRdb, the RACE reads were re-called with MiXCR into one record per CDR3 protein. This table holds roughly 120,000 distinct CDR3 sequences, about 9.4% found once. Input material: whole blood. The receptor source for this set is a male donor in good health. Some clones in this sample may be carry-over from other donors' samples. Each CDR3 is given with its conserved first and last residue. Fields, in order: D gene, J gene, clone size, V gene, CDR3 protein, CDR3 DNA. The D gene is left open where the match is weak. Clone size appears in some rows only: once, few, many, or a class for an expanded clone.

D: TRBD1; J: TRBJ2-7; size: .; V: TRBV20-1; CDR3: CSARVGQGARYEQYF; DNA: TGCAGTGCTAGAGTCGGACAGGGGGCGCGATACGAGCAGTACTTC
D: .; J: TRBJ2-7; size: .; V: TRBV10-3; CDR3: CAITNTGTEQYF; DNA: TGTGCCATCACCAATACAGGGACCGAGCAGTACTTC
D: .; J: TRBJ2-3; size: .; V: TRBV29-1; CDR3: CSVEYSVFSTDTQYF; DNA: TGCAGCGTTGAATACAGCGTCTTCAGCACAGATACGCAGTATTTT
D: TRBD1; J: TRBJ2-1; size: few; V: TRBV5-1; CDR3: CASSTSGTGMNEQFF; DNA: TGCGCCAGCAGTACTTCCGGGACAGGGATGAATGAGCAGTTCTTC
D: .; J: TRBJ2-1; size: many; V: TRBV5-4; CDR3: CASSPTSDEQFF; DNA: TGTGCCAGCAGCCCAACCTCGGATGAGCAGTTCTTC
D: .; J: TRBJ2-1; size: .; V: TRBV6-1; CDR3: CASSEALYEQFF; DNA: TGTGCCAGCAGTGAAGCCTTGTATGAGCAGTTCTTC
D: .; J: TRBJ2-3; size: many; V: TRBV5-6; CDR3: CASSFRTGALTDTQYF; DNA: TGTGCCAGCAGCTTTCGAACGGGAGCGCTCACAGATACGCAGTATTTT
D: .; J: TRBJ1-5; size: many; V: TRBV6-2/TRBV6-3; CDR3: CASSYGGNQPQHF; DNA: TGTGCCAGCAGTTACGGGGGCAATCAGCCCCAGCATTTT
D: .; J: TRBJ2-3; size: few; V: TRBV5-1; CDR3: CASSLRGMGTDTQYF; DNA: TGCGCCAGCAGCTTGCGGGGGATGGGCACAGATACGCAGTATTTT
D: .; J: TRBJ2-7; size: few; V: TRBV7-8; CDR3: CASSLEQGFGEQYF; DNA: TGTGCCAGCAGCTTAGAGCAGGGATTCGGCGAGCAGTACTTC
D: TRBD1; J: TRBJ2-5; size: .; V: TRBV7-7; CDR3: CASSPGQGDTQYF; DNA: TGTGCCAGCAGCCCCGGACAGGGCGATACCCAGTACTTC
D: .; J: TRBJ2-7; size: .; V: TRBV12-3/TRBV12-4; CDR3: CASSPVCYEQYF; DNA: TGTGCCAGCAGCCCGGTTTGCTACGAGCAGTACTTC
D: .; J: TRBJ1-4; size: few; V: TRBV30; CDR3: CAWSVTGGGGEKLFF; DNA: TGTGCCTGGAGTGTAACGGGGGGGGGAGGTGAAAAACTGTTTTTT
D: .; J: TRBJ2-5; size: many; V: TRBV7-9; CDR3: CASSLVDRETQYF; DNA: TGTGCCAGCAGCTTAGTTGACAGAGAGACCCAGTACTTC
D: TRBD1; J: TRBJ1-2; size: many; V: TRBV10-2; CDR3: CASSEGWDSYGYTF; DNA: TGCGCCAGCAGTGAGGGTTGGGACAGCTATGGCTACACCTTC
D: .; J: TRBJ2-1; size: .; V: TRBV7-2; CDR3: CAVGLNYNEQFF; DNA: TGTGCCGTCGGGTTGAACTACAATGAGCAGTTCTTC
D: TRBD1; J: TRBJ1-1; size: .; V: TRBV6-7; CDR3: CASSPQGACEAFF; DNA: TGTGCCAGCAGTCCACAGGGGGCTTGTGAAGCTTTCTTT
D: .; J: TRBJ1-3; size: many; V: TRBV20-1; CDR3: CSARTLRDDGNTIYF; DNA: TGCAGTGCTAGGACCCTCCGGGACGATGGAAACACCATATATTTT
D: .; J: TRBJ2-7; size: .; V: TRBV2; CDR3: CASSEGQEYSYEQYF; DNA: TGTGCCAGCAGTGAAGGACAGGAATACTCCTACGAGCAGTACTTC
D: .; J: TRBJ1-1; size: .; V: TRBV20-1; CDR3: CSARRGARTEAFF; DNA: TGCAGTGCCAGACGGGGGGCGCGAACTGAAGCTTTCTTT
D: .; J: TRBJ2-7; size: many; V: TRBV6-2/TRBV6-3; CDR3: CASGLILKGSDEQYF; DNA: TGTGCCAGCGGGTTAATCTTGAAAGGGAGCGACGAGCAGTACTTC
D: TRBD1; J: TRBJ2-2; size: many; V: TRBV7-9; CDR3: CASSLEDRVNGELFF; DNA: TGTGCCAGCAGCTTGGAGGACAGGGTGAACGGGGAGCTGTTTTTT
D: .; J: TRBJ2-7; size: many; V: TRBV5-1; CDR3: CASSPEGAYEQYF; DNA: TGCGCCAGCAGCCCGGAGGGGGCCTACGAGCAGTACTTC
D: .; J: TRBJ2-4; size: few; V: TRBV13; CDR3: CASSGDGTAKNIQYF; DNA: TGTGCCAGCAGCGGAGACGGGACAGCCAAAAACATTCAGTACTTC
D: .; J: TRBJ2-6; size: few; V: TRBV7-3; CDR3: CASSSQGAGANVLTF; DNA: TGTGCCAGCAGCTCACAGGGAGCTGGGGCCAACGTCCTGACTTTC
D: .; J: TRBJ2-7; size: .; V: TRBV18; CDR3: CASSPDGSSYEQYF; DNA: TGTGCCAGCTCACCCGACGGGTCCTCCTACGAGCAGTACTTC
D: TRBD1; J: TRBJ1-2; size: few; V: TRBV5-4; CDR3: CASSLEDRDGYTF; DNA: TGTGCCAGCAGCTTGGAGGACAGGGATGGCTACACCTTC
D: .; J: TRBJ1-2; size: few; V: TRBV20-1; CDR3: CSASQGANYGYTF; DNA: TGCAGTGCTAGTCAGGGCGCTAACTATGGCTACACCTTC
D: TRBD1; J: TRBJ1-2; size: few; V: TRBV3-1; CDR3: CASSPLQGEDGYTF; DNA: TGTGCCAGCAGCCCCCTTCAGGGGGAGGATGGCTACACCTTC
D: TRBD2; J: TRBJ2-7; size: few; V: TRBV9; CDR3: CASSPVGGMYEQYF; DNA: TGTGCCAGCAGCCCCGTGGGGGGGATGTACGAGCAGTACTTC
D: TRBD1; J: TRBJ1-5; size: few; V: TRBV6-6; CDR3: CASTDRGRGGNQPQHF; DNA: TGTGCCAGCACCGACAGGGGGCGCGGTGGCAATCAGCCCCAGCATTTT